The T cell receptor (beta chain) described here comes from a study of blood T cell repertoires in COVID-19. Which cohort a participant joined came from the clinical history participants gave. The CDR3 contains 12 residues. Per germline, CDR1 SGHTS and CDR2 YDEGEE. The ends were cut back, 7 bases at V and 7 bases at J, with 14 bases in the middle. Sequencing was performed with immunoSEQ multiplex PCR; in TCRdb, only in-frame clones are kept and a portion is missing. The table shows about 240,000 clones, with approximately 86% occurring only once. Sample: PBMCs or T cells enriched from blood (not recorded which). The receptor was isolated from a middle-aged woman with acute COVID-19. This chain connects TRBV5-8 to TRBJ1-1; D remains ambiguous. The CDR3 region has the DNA TGTGCCAGCGACTTGGTCCGCTATGAAGCTTTCTTT. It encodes CASDLVRYEAFF.